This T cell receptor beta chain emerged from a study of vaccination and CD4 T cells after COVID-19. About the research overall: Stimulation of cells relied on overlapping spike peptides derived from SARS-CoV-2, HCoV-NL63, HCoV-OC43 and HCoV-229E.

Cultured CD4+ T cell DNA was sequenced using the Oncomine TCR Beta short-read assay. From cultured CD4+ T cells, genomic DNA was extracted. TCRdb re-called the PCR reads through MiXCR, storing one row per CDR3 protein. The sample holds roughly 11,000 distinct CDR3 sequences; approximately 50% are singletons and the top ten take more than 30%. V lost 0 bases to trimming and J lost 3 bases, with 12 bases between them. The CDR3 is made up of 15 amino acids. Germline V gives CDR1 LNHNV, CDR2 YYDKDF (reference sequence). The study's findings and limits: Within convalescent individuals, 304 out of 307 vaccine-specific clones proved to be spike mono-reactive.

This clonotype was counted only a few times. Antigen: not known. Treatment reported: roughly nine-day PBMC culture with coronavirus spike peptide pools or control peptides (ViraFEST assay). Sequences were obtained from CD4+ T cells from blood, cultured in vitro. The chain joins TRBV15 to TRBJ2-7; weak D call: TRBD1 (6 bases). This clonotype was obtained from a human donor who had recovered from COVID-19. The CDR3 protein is CATSRDSQGSYEQYF. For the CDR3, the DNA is TGTGCCACCAGCAGAGATTCGCAGGGGAGCTACGAGCAGTACTTC.